The present T cell receptor (beta chain) was sequenced within a study of neoadjuvant nivolumab and ipilimumab in lung cancer. This table comes from immunoSEQ multiplex PCR, and its TCRdb copy is limited to in-frame clones, with some not included. The data hold about 27,000 clones, with about 70% observed a single time. Study-wide points: Blood richness before therapy tracked richness in tumors resected after neoadjuvant therapy. Only two of four nivolumab-treated tumors gained richness and clonality by surgery. TCR clonality did not significantly correlate with pathologic tumor regression. Resected tumors had greater TCR richness and clonality than uninvolved lung.

The CDR3 extends over 13 amino acids. CDR1 is SQVTM, CDR2 ANQGSEA, per germline. Germline trimming cut 5 bases from V and 6 bases from J; bases unmatched to any gene: 6. For this clone: Its specificity is not known.

This material consisted of tumor tissue, taken after neoadjuvant nivolumab, alone or with ipilimumab, at or shortly before surgery. The rearrangement links TRBV29-1 to TRBJ2-3, with 9 nucleotides matching TRBD2. The TCR sequence derives from an adult with non-small cell lung cancer. DNA of the CDR3: TGCAGCGTTTGGGCGGGGGGGCTGGATACGCAGTATTTT. Translating it yields CSVWAGGLDTQYF.